Below are 32 T cell receptor beta chains sequenced from a single sample in a study of technical replicates of blood from several donors. The table came from immunoSEQ multiplex PCR; TCRdb's copy has only in-frame clones and leaves some out. The table lists 85,000 to 100,000 clones, 85% to 95% of them singletons, with roughly 0.25% in the top ten. Material for sequencing was T cells isolated from PBMCs. The origin of the receptors is a human donor in good health.

The CDR3 loop is CASSLTSGVDEQYF. The DNA for the CDR3 is TGTGCCAGCAGCTTAACTAGCGGGGTAGACGAGCAGTACTTC. The chain joins TRBV13 to TRBJ2-7; 10 bases line up with TRBD2. With 2 bases clipped from V and 5 bases from J, the junction kept 3 bases outside the gene matches. This CDR3 spans 14 amino acids. Germline V gene lookup returns CDR1 PRHDT and CDR2 FYEKMQ (reference sequence).

The V and J genes are TRBV4-1 and TRBJ2-4, with TRBD2 identical over 13 bases. Per germline, CDR1 MGHRA and CDR2 YSYEKL. With V trimmed by 2 bases and J by 3 bases, 4 bases remained unmatched. This CDR3 is built from 17 residues. The CDR3 coding sequence is TGCGCCAGCAGCCAACCGACTAGCGGGAGGAGCAAAAACATTCAGTACTTC. Translation: CASSQPTSGRSKNIQYF.

The chain is built from TRBV12-5 and TRBJ2-1, with TRBD2 matching 10 bases. The V gene end was trimmed by 1 base and the J gene end by 9 bases; junction bases not matched to a gene: 9. Germline CDR1 and CDR2: LGHNT and FRNRAP. The CDR3 length is 16 residues. CDR3 sequence reads: CASGLERGGLSREQFF. CDR3 DNA sequence: TGTGCTAGTGGTTTGGAGCGGGGGGGCCTTTCTCGTGAGCAGTTCTTC.

V and J are TRBV10-2 and TRBJ1-1, with 7 bases that match TRBD1. After removal of 2 bases from V and 4 bases from J, the junction contained 1 base not matched to a gene. Germline assignment: CDR1 WSHSY and CDR2 SAAADI. The CDR3 is 13 amino acids. CDR3 sequence reads: CASSEAGGTEAFF. DNA of the CDR3: TGCGCCAGCAGTGAGGCAGGGGGCACTGAAGCTTTCTTT.

The J gene is TRBJ2-1, the V gene TRBV4-2; D is perhaps TRBD1 (6 bases). V was shortened by 1 base and J by 0 bases, with 10 bases between the two germline ends. There are 16 residues in the CDR3. Germline CDR1 and CDR2: LGHNA and YNFKEQ. The CDR3 DNA reads as TGTGCCAGCAGCCAAGTGGGGACAAGCTCCTACAATGAGCAGTTCTTC. Its protein product is CASSQVGTSSYNEQFF.

There are a few counts of this clone. This rearrangement joins TRBV29-1 to TRBJ1-1, with D unclear. The CDR3 length is 12 residues. Germline assignment: CDR1 SQVTM and CDR2 ANQGSEA. With 0 bases removed from V and 9 bases from J, the gap between germline ends came to 11 bases. The CDR3 spells CSVEDRTSQAFF. CDR3 bases: TGCAGCGTTGAAGATCGCACATCCCAAGCTTTCTTT.

The chain employs TRBV28 and TRBJ2-3; D perhaps matches TRBD2 (5 bases). The germline V gene has CDR1 MDHEN and CDR2 SYDVKM. The CDR3 totals 15 residues. Trimming removed 3 bases at V and 5 bases at J, with 15 bases between. CDR3 protein: CASSFAKGRGDTQYF. The CDR3 region has the DNA TGTGCCAGCAGTTTTGCGAAAGGTCGGGGAGATACGCAGTATTTT.

This clone was detected a few times. The chain joins TRBV7-3 to TRBJ1-1; 8 bases align to TRBD1. V lost 5 bases to trimming and J lost 4 bases; unmatched junction nucleotides: 9. This CDR3 has 15 residues. The germline V gene encodes CDR1 SGHTA and CDR2 FQGTGA. This CDR3 reads CASSPQGALGTEAFF. CDR3 bases: TGTGCCAGCAGCCCGCAGGGGGCTCTGGGCACTGAAGCTTTCTTT.

V and J are TRBV7-3 and TRBJ2-7; D is perhaps TRBD2 (6 bases). This CDR3 comprises 13 residues. Between the trimmed V and J ends, which lost 0 bases and 6 bases, there was a span of 9 bases. The V gene's germline CDR1 is SGHTA and CDR2 FQGTGA. The CDR3 bases are TGTGCCAGCAGCTTAACGACTAGGACCGAGCAGTACTTC. Protein product: CASSLTTRTEQYF.

The CDR3 is CASSPYGSDPTGYTF. The CDR3 region has the DNA TGTGCCAGCTCACCCTACGGGTCCGATCCCACCGGCTACACCTTC. This rearrangement joins TRBV18 to TRBJ1-2; D is unresolved. Germline loops: CDR1 KGHSH, CDR2 LQKENI. The CDR3 consists of 15 residues. Trimming removed 3 bases from V and 8 bases from J, with 19 bases in between.

This chain links TRBV2 with TRBJ2-5; 7 positions agree with TRBD2. Trimming cost V 6 bases and J 1 base; bases outside gene matches: 11. The germline V gene encodes CDR1 SNHLY and CDR2 FYNNEI. The CDR3 consists of 16 residues. CDR3 sequence reads: CASRLNTGGIQETQYF. The CDR3 DNA reads TGTGCCAGCAGATTAAACACGGGAGGAATCCAAGAGACCCAGTACTTC.

The gene calls are TRBV28 and TRBJ1-5; 7 positions match TRBD1. The CDR3 contains 19 residues. The germline V gene encodes CDR1 MDHEN and CDR2 SYDVKM. V shed 4 bases and J 4 bases; nucleotides not matched to a gene: 19. The DNA for the CDR3 is TGTGCCAGCAGTTCTCTCAGACAGGGACTCGCGGGTAGGAATCAGCCCCAGCATTTT. Translating gives CASSSLRQGLAGRNQPQHF.

The chain links TRBV5-4 to TRBJ2-4; TRBD1 matches at 9 bases. The V and J ends lost 1 base and 7 bases, in that order; junction bases with no gene match: 9. The CDR3 length is 16 residues. Germline V lookup: CDR1 SGHNT, CDR2 YYREEE (reference sequence). CDR3 nucleotides: TGTGCCAGCAGCTTGTCCGGGACAGGGACTCTGAACATTCAGTACTTC. Its protein is CASSLSGTGTLNIQYF. The entire variable domain, with the rest obtained from reference TRBV5-4 and TRBJ2-4, is as follows: ETGVTQSPTHLIKTRGQQVTLRCSSQSGHNTVSWYQQALGQGPQFIFQYYREEENGRGNFPPRFSGLQFPNYSSELNVNALELDDSALYLCASSLSGTGTLNIQYFGAGTRLSVL.

The rearrangement links TRBV28 to TRBJ2-5, with 9 bases fitting TRBD1. Germline lookup yields CDR1 MDHEN and CDR2 SYDVKM. The CDR3 consists of 14 residues. V trimming: 7 bases; J trimming: 3 bases; junction bases outside the gene matches: 6. CDR3 sequence (DNA): TGTGCCAGCACCTCGGGACAGGGAAAAGAGACCCAGTACTTC. Its protein product is CASTSGQGKETQYF.

V gene TRBV18 combines with J gene TRBJ2-7; D may be TRBD1 (5 bases). The CDR3 runs 13 residues. Trimming stripped 3 bases from V and 3 bases from J, with 9 bases between. Germline CDR1 reads KGHSH; CDR2 reads LQKENI. The DNA of the CDR3 is TGTGCCAGCTCACCCTTGACAGACTACGAGCAGTACTTC. Protein sequence: CASSPLTDYEQYF.

The chain combines TRBV5-4 with TRBJ1-2; TRBD1 agrees at 8 bases. CDR3 length: 14 residues. J was trimmed by 7 bases and V by 0 bases; bases with no gene match: 5. Germline CDR1 is SGHNT and CDR2 is YYREEE (reference sequence). CDR3 nucleotides: TGTGCCAGCAGCTTGGGGCAGGGGGCCGGTGGCTACACCTTC. It yields the protein CASSLGQGAGGYTF. The full variable domain, its missing parts supplied by reference TRBV5-4 and TRBJ1-2, is ETGVTQSPTHLIKTRGQQVTLRCSSQSGHNTVSWYQQALGQGPQFIFQYYREEENGRGNFPPRFSGLQFPNYSSELNVNALELDDSALYLCASSLGQGAGGYTFGSGTRLTVV.

The rearrangement uses TRBV11-3 and TRBJ2-7, with 9 bases lining up with TRBD2. Germline V gives CDR1 SGHNT, CDR2 YENEEA. V shed 2 bases, J shed 1 base, and the junction held 3 bases outside the gene matches. The CDR3 is 15 amino acids. The CDR3 DNA is TGTGCCAGCAGCTTATGGCTAGCGGGGTCCTACGAGCAGTACTTC. It yields the protein CASSLWLAGSYEQYF.

The V gene is TRBV7-9, the J gene TRBJ2-1, with TRBD1 matching over 7 bases. Losses at the gene ends were 8 bases for V and 6 bases for J; bases not matched to a gene: 10. The CDR3 runs to 14 residues. Germline CDR1 SEHNR, CDR2 FQNEAQ (reference sequence). Here the CDR3 reads CASLLPNRGNEQFF. The CDR3 region has the DNA TGTGCCAGCCTATTACCTAACAGGGGCAATGAGCAGTTCTTC.

For the CDR3, the DNA is TGCGCCAGCAGCTTGCACCGGGACACAGATACGCAGTATTTT. It yields the protein CASSLHRDTDTQYF. The chain joins TRBV5-1 to TRBJ2-3; D is possibly TRBD2 (5 bases). The CDR3 spans 14 residues. Germline-derived CDR1 and CDR2 are SGHRS and YFSETQ. Trimming pared 1 base from V and 2 bases from J, leaving 8 bases between.

V usage is TRBV28 and J usage is TRBJ2-7; 12 positions match TRBD2. The trim removed 8 bases at V and 4 bases at J, leaving 18 bases unmatched. Germline CDR1 is MDHEN and CDR2 is SYDVKM. This CDR3 contains 18 residues. DNA of the CDR3: TGTGCCAGCGGCAAGGACAGGCCCGGGACTAGCGGGCAATACGAGCAGTACTTC. Its protein is CASGKDRPGTSGQYEQYF.

This rearrangement joins TRBV6-6 to TRBJ2-1; 7 positions agree with TRBD1. The CDR3 length is 15 residues. Germline V gene sequence: CDR1 MNHNY, CDR2 SVGAGI (reference sequence). J was trimmed by 3 bases and V by 5 bases; bases with no gene match: 7. As DNA, the CDR3 is TGTGCCAGCAGTCCCGACAGGGCAAACTACAATGAGCAGTTCTTC. It specifies CASSPDRANYNEQFF.

The CDR3 spells CASSVGSPLNTEAFF. The CDR3 DNA follows: TGTGCCAGCAGCGTAGGCAGTCCGCTGAACACTGAAGCTTTCTTT. This sequence joins TRBV9 and TRBJ1-1; D is uncertain. Germline-derived CDR1 and CDR2 are SGDLS and YYNGEE. V shed 0 bases and J shed 0 bases, with 9 bases lying between them. This CDR3 has 15 amino acids. The whole variable domain, filled in from reference TRBV9 and TRBJ1-1, reads DSGVTQTPKHLITATGQRVTLRCSPRSGDLSVYWYQQSLDQGLQFLIQYYNGEERAKGNILERFSAQQFPDLHSELNLSSLELGDSALYFCASSVGSPLNTEAFFGQGTRLTVV.

The chain joins TRBV28 to TRBJ2-3, with TRBD2 identical over 7 bases. CDR1 MDHEN and CDR2 SYDVKM come from the germline V gene. The CDR3 extends over 15 amino acids. The junction had 9 bases not matched to a gene; V was cut back by 3 bases and J by 6 bases. The CDR3 sequence: CASSFQRGPLDTQYF. Here the CDR3 DNA reads TGTGCCAGCAGTTTTCAGCGGGGTCCTTTGGATACGCAGTATTTT.

This clone was observed a single time. The CDR3 DNA is TGTGCCAGCAGTGCCACAGGGACCTACGGGGGCTACACCTTC. As protein: CASSATGTYGGYTF. The chain employs TRBV6-5 and TRBJ1-2; tentatively, D is TRBD1 (6 bases). Germline values: CDR1 MNHEY, CDR2 SVGAGI. There are 14 residues in the CDR3. V shed 5 bases and J shed 8 bases, with 18 bases lying between them.

The chain has TRBV10-3 and TRBJ1-1; TRBD1 is a possible D gene (5 bases). Germline V CDR1 and CDR2: ENHRY, SYGVKD. V was shortened by 0 bases and J by 4 bases, with 12 bases between the two germline ends. The length of the CDR3 is 15 residues. CDR3 nucleotide sequence: TGTGCCATCAGTGAGTCTGGGGGACTCACCACTGAAGCTTTCTTT. This codes for CAISESGGLTTEAFF.

A single count supports this clone. The chain employs TRBV27 and TRBJ2-3, with a weak D call TRBD2 (6 bases). Germline V gene data show CDR1 as MNHEY and CDR2 as SMNVEV (reference sequence). Between the trimmed V and J ends, which lost 2 bases and 0 bases, there was a span of 15 bases. This CDR3 contains 17 residues. In nucleotides, the CDR3 is TGTGCCAGCAGTTTAGTTCTCGGGGGTACTAGCACAGATACGCAGTATTTT. Encoded protein: CASSLVLGGTSTDTQYF.

The chain employs TRBV5-4 and TRBJ1-2; the D gene is possibly TRBD1 (6 bases). In germline, CDR1 is SGHNT, CDR2 YYREEE (reference sequence). Trimming left V 7 bases short and J 8 bases short, with 12 bases between. The length of the CDR3 is 11 residues. CDR3 loop: CASLGQWGYTF. The CDR3, as DNA: TGTGCCAGCCTAGGACAGTGGGGCTACACCTTC.

The chain is built from TRBV7-6 and TRBJ2-5, with 15 bases matching TRBD2. Trimming took 4 bases from V and 4 from J; bases not matched to a gene: 4. The CDR3 covers 16 residues. Germline assignment: CDR1 SGHVS and CDR2 FNYEAQ. The CDR3 region has the DNA TGTGCCAGCAGCTGGGGACTAGCGGGGGGCGGAGAGACCCAGTACTTC. Its protein product is CASSWGLAGGGETQYF.

The V call is TRBV6-1, the J call TRBJ2-7; 9 bases align to TRBD1. The germline V gene has CDR1 MNHNS and CDR2 SASEGT. V lost 3 bases, J lost 3 bases, and 6 bases stayed unmatched. There are 15 residues in the CDR3. In DNA form, the CDR3 reads TGTGCCAGCAGTGAGGGACAGGGCTTAAACTACGAGCAGTACTTC. Protein sequence: CASSEGQGLNYEQYF.

The V and J genes are TRBV4-1 and TRBJ2-3; weak D call: TRBD2 (5 bases). Trimming cost V 0 bases and J 0 bases, with 10 bases left between them. The CDR3 contains 16 residues. Germline CDR1 and CDR2: MGHRA and YSYEKL. CDR3 in amino acids: CASSQDGGSSTDTQYF. In DNA, the CDR3 is TGCGCCAGCAGCCAAGACGGTGGGAGCAGCACAGATACGCAGTATTTT.

This chain joins TRBV2 and TRBJ2-1; TRBD1 agrees at 8 bases. CDR3 length equals 15 residues. The junction had 12 bases not matched to a gene; V was cut back by 7 bases and J by 7 bases. Germline assignment: CDR1 SNHLY and CDR2 FYNNEI. The DNA for the CDR3 is TGTGCCAGCACGCGATTAGGACAGGGTAGGAATGAGCAGTTCTTC. Protein sequence: CASTRLGQGRNEQFF.

The V gene is TRBV7-9, the J gene TRBJ2-7; 9 bases agree with TRBD1. The CDR3 runs 15 residues. The trim removed 0 bases at V and 0 bases at J, leaving 0 bases unmatched. The germline V gene encodes CDR1 SEHNR and CDR2 FQNEAQ (reference sequence). The CDR3 DNA follows: TGTGCCAGCAGCTTAGCGGACAGGGGCTCCTACGAGCAGTACTTC. It encodes CASSLADRGSYEQYF. The full variable domain, in which reference TRBV7-9 and TRBJ2-7 provide the parts outside the CDR3, is DTGVSQNPRHKITKRGQNVTFRCDPISEHNRLYWYRQTLGQGPEFLTYFQNEAQLEKSRLLSDRFSAERPKGSFSTLEIQRTEQGDSAMYLCASSLADRGSYEQYFGPGTRLTVT.